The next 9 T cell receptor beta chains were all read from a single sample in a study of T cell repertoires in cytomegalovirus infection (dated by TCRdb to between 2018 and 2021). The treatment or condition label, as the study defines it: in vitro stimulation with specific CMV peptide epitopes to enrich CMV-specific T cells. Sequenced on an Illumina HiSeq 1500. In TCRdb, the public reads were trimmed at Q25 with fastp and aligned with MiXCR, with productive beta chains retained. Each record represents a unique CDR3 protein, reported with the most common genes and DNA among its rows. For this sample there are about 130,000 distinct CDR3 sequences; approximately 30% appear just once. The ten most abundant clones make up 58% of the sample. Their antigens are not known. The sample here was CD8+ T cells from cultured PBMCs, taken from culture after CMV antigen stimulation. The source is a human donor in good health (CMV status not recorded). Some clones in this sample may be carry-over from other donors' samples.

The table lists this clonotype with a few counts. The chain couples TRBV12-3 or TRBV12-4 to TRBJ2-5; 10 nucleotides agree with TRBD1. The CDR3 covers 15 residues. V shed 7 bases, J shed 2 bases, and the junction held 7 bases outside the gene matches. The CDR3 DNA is TGTGCCAGCACCTCGGACAGGGGGGATCAAGAGACCCAGTACTTC. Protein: CASTSDRGDQETQYF.

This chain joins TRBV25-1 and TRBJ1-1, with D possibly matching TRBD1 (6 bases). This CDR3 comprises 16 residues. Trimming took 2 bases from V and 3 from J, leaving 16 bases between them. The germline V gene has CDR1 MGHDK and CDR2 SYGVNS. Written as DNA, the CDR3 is TGTGCCAGCAGTGAAAGCGGAAGAGGGGGTTACACTGAAGCTTTCTTT. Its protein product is CASSESGRGGYTEAFF.

This CDR3 is CASSPLAQGKVGEQFF. The CDR3 DNA sequence: TGTGCCAGCAGTCCACTAGCACAGGGGAAAGTGGGTGAGCAGTTCTTC. This chain links TRBV6-2 or TRBV6-3 with TRBJ2-1; a weak D match, TRBD1 (7 bases). V was pared by 5 bases and J by 9 bases, with 23 bases between. Germline values: CDR1 MNHEY, CDR2 SVGEGT. The CDR3 extends over 16 amino acids.

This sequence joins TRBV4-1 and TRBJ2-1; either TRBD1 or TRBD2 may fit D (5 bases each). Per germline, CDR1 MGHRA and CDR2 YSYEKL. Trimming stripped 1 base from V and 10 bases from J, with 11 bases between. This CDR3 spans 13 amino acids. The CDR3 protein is CASSQVWGPEQFF. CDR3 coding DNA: TGCGCCAGCAGCCAAGTCTGGGGACCCGAGCAGTTCTTC.

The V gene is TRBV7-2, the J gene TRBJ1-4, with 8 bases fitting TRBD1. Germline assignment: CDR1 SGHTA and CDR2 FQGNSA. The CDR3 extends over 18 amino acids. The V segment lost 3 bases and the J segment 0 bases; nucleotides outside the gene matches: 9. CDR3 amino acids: CASSFRTGLSTTNEKLFF. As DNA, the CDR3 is TGTGCCAGCAGCTTCAGGACAGGGCTGAGTACAACTAATGAAAAACTGTTTTTT.

CDR3 sequence reads: CASSLVQRLQETQYF. CDR3 sequence (DNA): TGTGCCAGCAGCTTAGTACAGAGGCTCCAAGAGACCCAGTACTTC. The genes are TRBV7-6 and TRBJ2-5; D uncertain. Germline V CDR1 and CDR2: SGHVS, FNYEAQ. V dropped 1 base and J dropped 1 base, with 10 bases sitting between them. The CDR3 covers 15 residues.

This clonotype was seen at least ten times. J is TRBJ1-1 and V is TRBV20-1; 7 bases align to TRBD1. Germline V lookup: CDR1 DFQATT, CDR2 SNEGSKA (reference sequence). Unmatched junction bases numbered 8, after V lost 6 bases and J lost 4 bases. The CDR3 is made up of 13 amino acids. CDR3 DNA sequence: TGCAGTGCGCAGACAGGGTACGGCACTGAAGCTTTCTTT. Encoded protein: CSAQTGYGTEAFF.

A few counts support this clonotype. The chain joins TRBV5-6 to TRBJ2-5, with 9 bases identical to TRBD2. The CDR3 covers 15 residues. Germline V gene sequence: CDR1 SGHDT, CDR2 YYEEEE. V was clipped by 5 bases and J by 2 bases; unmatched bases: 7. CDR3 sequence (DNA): TGTGCCAGCAGTAGCGGGGGACGCCTTCAAGAGACCCAGTACTTC. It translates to CASSSGGRLQETQYF.

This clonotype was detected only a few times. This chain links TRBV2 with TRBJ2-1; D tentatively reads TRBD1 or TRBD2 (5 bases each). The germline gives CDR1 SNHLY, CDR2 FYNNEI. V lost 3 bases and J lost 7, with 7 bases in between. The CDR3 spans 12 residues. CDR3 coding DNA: TGTGCCAGCAGTGACAGGGAGAATGAGCAGTTCTTC. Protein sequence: CASSDRENEQFF.